This TCR beta chain was captured in a study of cytomegalovirus exposure and HLA in healthy donors. The CDR3 has 14 amino acids. Germline assignment: CDR1 SEHNR and CDR2 FQNEAQ (reference sequence). With 5 bases clipped from V and 7 bases from J, the junction kept 5 bases outside the gene matches. Comments on this clone: No antigen is known for it.

The study, taken as a whole, reports: The study carried out a later analysis of TCR beta sequences. It associated approximately 17,000 of them with specific HLA alleles at a false discovery rate of 0.05.

The PCR had 60 Vbeta and 13 Jbeta primers. Profiling relied on immunoSEQ multiplex PCR, and the TCRdb table lists in-frame clones only, not all of them. The profile shows roughly 150,000 clones, more than 75% of them singletons. Material: PBMCs. This clonotype originated in a woman between 18 and 29 years old in good health and CMV-seronegative. V and J are TRBV7-9 and TRBJ2-7; 13 bases agree with TRBD2. The CDR3 DNA reads TGTGCCAGCAGCACTACTAGCGGGAGGGGGGAGCAGTACTTC. Translating gives CASSTTSGRGEQYF.